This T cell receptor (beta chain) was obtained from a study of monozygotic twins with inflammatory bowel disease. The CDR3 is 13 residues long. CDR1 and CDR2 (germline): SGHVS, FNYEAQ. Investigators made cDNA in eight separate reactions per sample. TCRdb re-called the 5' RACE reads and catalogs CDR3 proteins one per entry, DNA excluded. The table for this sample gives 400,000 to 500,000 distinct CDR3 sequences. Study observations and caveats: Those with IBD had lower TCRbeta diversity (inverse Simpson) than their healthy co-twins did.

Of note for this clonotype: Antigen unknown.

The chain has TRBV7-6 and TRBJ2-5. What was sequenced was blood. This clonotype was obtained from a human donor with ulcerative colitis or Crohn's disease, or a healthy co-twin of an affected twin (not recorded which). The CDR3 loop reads CASSLALLETQYF.